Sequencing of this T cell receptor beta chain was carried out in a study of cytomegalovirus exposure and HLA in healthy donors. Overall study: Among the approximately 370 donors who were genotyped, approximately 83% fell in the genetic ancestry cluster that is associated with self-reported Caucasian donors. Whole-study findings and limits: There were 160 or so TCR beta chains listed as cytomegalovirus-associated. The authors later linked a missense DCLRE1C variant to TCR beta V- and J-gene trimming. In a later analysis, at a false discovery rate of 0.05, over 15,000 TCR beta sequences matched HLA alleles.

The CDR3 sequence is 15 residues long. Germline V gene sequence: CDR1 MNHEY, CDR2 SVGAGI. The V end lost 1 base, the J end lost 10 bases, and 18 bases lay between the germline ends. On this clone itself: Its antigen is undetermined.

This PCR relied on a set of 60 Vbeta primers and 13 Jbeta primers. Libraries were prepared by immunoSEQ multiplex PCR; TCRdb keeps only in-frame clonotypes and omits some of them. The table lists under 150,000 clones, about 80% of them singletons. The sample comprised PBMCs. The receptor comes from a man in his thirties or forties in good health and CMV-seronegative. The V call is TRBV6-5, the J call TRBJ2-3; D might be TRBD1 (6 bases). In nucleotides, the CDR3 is TGTGCCAGCAGTTACTACGACAGGCGCAGAGCTCCGCAGTATTTT. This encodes CASSYYDRRRAPQYF.